The T cell receptor beta chain described here comes from a study of human thymus T cells. Study outcomes and limitations: Thymic and blood repertoires appeared to carry a bias in their V and J gene usage.

Produced via immunoSEQ multiplex PCR; TCRdb's table is partial and in-frame only. The table lists tens of thousands of clones, 90% to 95% of them singletons. The V end lost 5 bases, the J end lost 6 bases, and 13 bases lay between the germline ends. There are 14 residues in the CDR3. Germline lookup yields CDR1 SEHNR and CDR2 FQNEAQ (reference sequence). As for this clone: What it recognizes is unknown.

This receptor was identified in a boy in the first two years of life with a congenital heart defect but otherwise immunologically healthy. The rearrangement links TRBV7-9 to TRBJ2-2; TRBD1 might be the D (5 bases). The material sequenced was blood. The CDR3 region is CASSLTGIAGELFF. The CDR3 nucleotides read TGTGCCAGCAGCCTTACAGGAATAGCCGGGGAGCTGTTTTTT.